Listed below are T cell receptor beta chains from one sample, sequenced in a study of cytomegalovirus exposure and HLA in healthy donors. Sequencing used immunoSEQ multiplex PCR; TCRdb keeps in-frame clones, though not all of them. The profile shows around 300,000 clones, 72% of them singletons. The sample taken for sequencing was PBMCs. The receptors here all came from a female donor in good health and CMV-seronegative. Each CDR3 is given with its conserved first and last residue. A D gene is named only where the DNA matches it firmly. Size values are once, few and many counts, or a class for expanded clones, and some rows have none.

TRBV7-9	TRBJ2-1	NA	NA	CASSSGGHNEQFF	TGTGCCAGCAGCTCCGGGGGGCACAATGAGCAGTTCTTC
TRBV27	TRBJ2-5	TRBD1	NA	CASSSGQGWWETQYF	TGTGCCAGCAGTTCAGGACAGGGATGGTGGGAGACCCAGTACTTC
TRBV5-1	TRBJ2-7	TRBD1	once	CASSLEQGVGYEQYF	TGCGCCAGCAGCTTGGAGCAGGGGGTGGGTTACGAGCAGTACTTC
TRBV25-1	TRBJ2-1	NA	few	CASSQRNGINEQFF	TGTGCCAGCAGTCAGCGCAACGGGATTAATGAGCAGTTCTTC
TRBV19	TRBJ1-5	NA	NA	CASSSREFNQPQHF	TGTGCCAGTAGTTCCCGGGAGTTCAATCAGCCCCAGCATTTT
TRBV27	TRBJ2-1	TRBD2	once	CASSSPGTSTHEQFF	TGTGCCAGCAGTTCCCCCGGGACTAGCACACATGAGCAGTTCTTC
TRBV7-9	TRBJ1-6	TRBD1	NA	CASSLGGQNSPLHF	TGTGCCAGCAGCTTAGGGGGACAGAATTCACCCCTCCACTTT
TRBV7-2	TRBJ2-7	NA	few	CASSLVYEQYF	TGTGCCAGCAGCTTAGTATACGAGCAGTACTTC
TRBV18	TRBJ2-3	NA	NA	CASSPEIDTQYF	TGTGCCAGCTCACCGGAGATAGATACGCAGTATTTT
TRBV5-4	TRBJ2-3	TRBD1	NA	CASSWAGTGPDTQYF	TGTGCCAGCAGCTGGGCCGGGACAGGGCCAGATACGCAGTATTTT
TRBV7-9	TRBJ2-7	NA	NA	CASSLGLATYEQYF	TGTGCCAGCAGCTTAGGACTCGCAACCTACGAGCAGTACTTC
TRBV11-3	TRBJ2-2	TRBD2	NA	CASSEGTSVSGELFF	TGTGCCAGCAGCGAAGGGACTAGCGTGTCCGGGGAGCTGTTTTTT
TRBV6-5	TRBJ2-6	NA	NA	CASSYFISGANVLTF	TGTGCCAGCAGTTACTTTATCTCTGGGGCCAACGTCCTGACTTTC
TRBV5-1	TRBJ2-1	TRBD2	once	CASSLTSGNNEQFF	TGCGCCAGCAGCTTGACTAGCGGGAACAATGAGCAGTTCTTC
TRBV6-5	TRBJ2-7	NA	NA	CASSREYEQYF	TGTGCCAGCAGCCGAGAGTACGAGCAGTACTTC
TRBV28	TRBJ1-5	TRBD1	NA	CASIWRQGGNQPQHF	TGTGCCAGCATTTGGAGACAGGGGGGGAATCAGCCCCAGCATTTT
TRBV6-1	TRBJ1-2	NA	NA	CASSEQESVYGYTF	TGTGCCAGCAGTGAACAGGAAAGTGTCTATGGCTACACCTTC
TRBV6-5	TRBJ2-7	NA	once	CASRGLAYYEQYF	TGTGCCAGCAGGGGGCTAGCGTATTACGAGCAGTACTTC
TRBV7-9	TRBJ1-2	NA	once	CSSSGGYGYTF	TGTTCCAGCAGTGGCGGATATGGCTACACCTTC
TRBV9	TRBJ1-3	TRBD1	NA	CASSVGQGRNTIYF	TGTGCCAGCAGCGTAGGACAGGGTCGAAACACCATATATTTT
TRBV18	TRBJ1-4	TRBD1	NA	CASSPGRTGEKLFF	TGTGCCAGCTCACCCGGCAGGACAGGGGAAAAACTGTTTTTT
TRBV7-3	TRBJ2-5	TRBD2	NA	CASSFAGGTGETQYF	TGTGCCAGCAGCTTTGCGGGAGGGACTGGAGAGACCCAGTACTTC
TRBV6-5	TRBJ2-3	TRBD1	NA	CASSYKDRGTDTQYF	TGTGCCAGCAGTTACAAGGACAGGGGCACAGATACGCAGTATTTT
TRBV6-5	TRBJ1-3	NA	NA	CASGRQGAGNTIYF	TGTGCCAGCGGGAGGCAGGGCGCCGGAAACACCATATATTTT
TRBV11-3	TRBJ2-2	NA	NA	CASRSEAGELFF	TGTGCCTCCCGAAGCGAGGCCGGGGAGCTGTTTTTT
TRBV18	TRBJ2-5	NA	NA	CASSPRQKETQYF	TGTGCCAGCTCACCACGACAGAAAGAGACCCAGTACTTC
TRBV10-1	TRBJ1-1	NA	NA	CASSENRVSEAFF	TGCGCCAGCAGTGAAAACAGGGTTTCTGAAGCTTTCTTT
TRBV19	TRBJ2-7	TRBD2	NA	CASSLGTSETYEQYF	TGTGCCAGTAGTCTCGGGACTAGCGAGACCTACGAGCAGTACTTC
TRBV11-2	TRBJ2-2	NA	NA	CASSWRGGELFF	TGTGCCAGCAGCTGGCGGGGCGGGGAGCTGTTTTTT
TRBV7-2	TRBJ2-7	TRBD1	NA	CASSRGQAPYEQYF	TGTGCCAGCAGCCGTGGACAGGCCCCATACGAGCAGTACTTC
TRBV7-9	TRBJ2-1	TRBD2	NA	CASSPPWTSGRDNEQFF	TGTGCCAGCAGCCCCCCTTGGACTAGCGGGAGGGATAATGAGCAGTTCTTC
TRBV6-5	TRBJ1-2	TRBD1	NA	CASMRDREYGYTF	TGTGCCAGCATGAGGGACAGGGAGTATGGCTACACCTTC
TRBV28	TRBJ2-1	NA	NA	CASSLPGTINEQFF	TGTGCCAGCAGTTTGCCCGGGACAATCAATGAGCAGTTCTTC
TRBV7-9	TRBJ2-1	NA	NA	CASSRDSSSYNEQFF	TGTGCCAGCAGCCGCGACAGCAGCTCCTACAATGAGCAGTTCTTC
TRBV23-1	TRBJ1-4	TRBD1	NA	CASSQLRGREKLFF	TGCGCCAGCAGTCAATTAAGGGGGCGTGAAAAACTGTTTTTT
TRBV2	TRBJ1-5	NA	NA	CASSDGGRSNQPQHF	TGTGCCAGCAGTGACGGGGGGAGGAGCAATCAGCCCCAGCATTTT
TRBV27	TRBJ2-3	TRBD2	NA	CASSYQGLAGGKDTQYF	TGTGCCAGCAGTTACCAGGGACTAGCGGGAGGGAAGGATACGCAGTATTTT
TRBV2	TRBJ1-5	TRBD1	NA	CASSEDGTGASNQPQHF	TGTGCCAGCAGTGAAGACGGGACAGGGGCAAGCAATCAGCCCCAGCATTTT
TRBV6-1	TRBJ2-1	NA	NA	CASSATGDPYNEQFF	TGTGCCAGCAGTGCGACAGGAGATCCCTACAATGAGCAGTTCTTC
TRBV5-1	TRBJ2-1	TRBD2	once	CASSLAARASGMNEQFF	TGCGCCAGCAGCTTGGCCGCGCGGGCTAGCGGTATGAATGAGCAGTTCTTC
TRBV18	TRBJ1-5	NA	few	CASSPAGLGNQPQHF	TGTGCCAGCTCACCAGCAGGGTTGGGCAATCAGCCCCAGCATTTT
TRBV7-2	TRBJ2-1	NA	NA	CASRLTAEQFF	TGTGCCAGCAGGCTGACTGCTGAGCAGTTCTTC
TRBV9	TRBJ1-2	NA	few	CASSAGSGYGYTF	TGTGCCAGCAGCGCAGGGTCGGGCTATGGCTACACCTTC
TRBV29-1	TRBJ2-7	NA	NA	CSASGSYEQYF	TGCAGCGCCTCGGGCTCCTACGAGCAGTACTTC
TRBV27	TRBJ2-1	NA	once	CASSLFQRADNEQFF	TGTGCCAGCAGTTTATTTCAGCGGGCCGACAATGAGCAGTTCTTC
TRBV29-1	TRBJ2-7	NA	few	CSVAGRGREQYF	TGCAGCGTTGCCGGGAGAGGGCGCGAGCAGTACTTC
TRBV5-1	TRBJ2-1	NA	NA	CASSQNREKNEQFF	TGCGCCAGCAGCCAGAACCGGGAGAAGAATGAGCAGTTCTTC